A single T cell receptor (beta chain) is shown here with its context. The antigen is unknown. The data were obtained in a study of cytomegalovirus exposure and HLA in healthy donors. At sampling all donors were nominally healthy, likely with unrecorded immune exposures. Study-wide findings and caveats: Cytomegalovirus association was listed for 164 TCR beta chains. Presence/absence analyses assumed roughly uniform sequencing depth across donors.

The PCR contained 60 Vbeta and 13 Jbeta primers. Assay used: immunoSEQ multiplex PCR; TCRdb lists only in-frame clones, some missing. The sample has about 170,000 clones, about four fifths seen once. Input material: PBMCs. The clonotype comes from a woman in her forties or fifties in good health and CMV-seronegative.

This CDR3 reads CASSQEVLDRAVGANVLTF. CDR3 in DNA: TGTGCCAGCAGCCAAGAGGTACTGGACAGGGCTGTTGGGGCCAACGTCCTGACTTTC. This chain joins TRBV4-2 and TRBJ2-6; 8 bases agree with TRBD1. Germline assignment: CDR1 LGHNA and CDR2 YNFKEQ. The junction had 10 bases not matched to a gene; V was cut back by 0 bases and J by 3 bases. The CDR3 covers 19 residues.